A single TCR beta chain is shown here with its context. Its antigen is still unknown. This entry belongs to a study of OX40 agonist ivuxolimab in advanced cancers. Background on the study: Melanoma, hepatocellular carcinoma, head and neck or renal cell cancer occurred in dose-escalation patients.

This CDR3 region has 13 residues. V shed 5 bases and J shed 4 bases, with 11 bases lying between them. Germline CDR1 MNHGY, CDR2 SAAAGT. Study-wide points: Researchers report that CD8+ T cells had, on average, more expanded clones than CD4+. The investigators did not determine what antigen specificity the expanded peripheral T cells had. Clonal expansion was seen in CD4+ and CD8+ blood T cells by week 6 at 0.1 to 3.0 mg/kg.

Profiled with immunoSEQ multiplex PCR; TCRdb holds only in-frame clones, not every one. The data show several hundred clones, approximately 80% seen once. The rearrangement uses TRBV6-8 and TRBJ1-2; D is unclear. Sampling was conducted in a trial of the OX40 agonist ivuxolimab. This receptor was identified in an adult with an advanced solid tumor such as melanoma, head and neck, liver or kidney cancer. This chain's CDR3 is CASSDTSPYGYTF. CDR3 DNA: TGTGCCAGCAGTGATACCAGTCCCTATGGCTACACCTTC.